Presented here are 9 T cell receptor beta chains from one specimen sequenced in a study of blood T cell repertoires in COVID-19. The assay was immunoSEQ multiplex PCR, and TCRdb's table has in-frame clones only and misses some. Among 75,000 to 90,000 clones, approximately 86% were seen once, and the ten largest hold 18%. The sample taken for sequencing was peripheral blood. All receptors derive from a man older than 75 with active or convalescent COVID-19.

The CDR3 coding sequence is TGCAGCGTTGAGAGGGACCGGATGTGGACAGGGTTTACCTTC. Translating gives CSVERDRMWTGFTF. This chain uses TRBV29-1 with TRBJ1-2; 8 nucleotides line up with TRBD1. The CDR3 extends over 14 amino acids. Germline lookup yields CDR1 SQVTM and CDR2 ANQGSEA. After removal of 3 bases from V and 14 bases from J, the junction contained 17 bases not matched to a gene.

The CDR3 DNA reads TGCGCCAGCAGCACCGTCTTACAGGGGAGAGACTATGGCTACACCTTC. Translation gives CASSTVLQGRDYGYTF. The chain employs TRBV5-1 and TRBJ1-2; 7 bases map to TRBD1. The CDR3 loop spans 16 amino acids. In germline, CDR1 is SGHRS, CDR2 YFSETQ. V was clipped by 4 bases and J by 3 bases; unmatched bases: 12. Based on the CDR3 plus reference TRBV5-1 and TRBJ1-2, the full variable domain is KAGVTQTPRYLIKTRGQQVTLSCSPISGHRSVSWYQQTPGQGLQFLFEYFSETQRNKGNFPGRFSGRQFSNSRSEMNVSTLELGDSALYLCASSTVLQGRDYGYTFGSGTRLTVV.

The J gene is TRBJ2-3, the V gene TRBV9; TRBD2 matches at 8 bases. This CDR3 region has 15 residues. Germline CDR1 and CDR2: SGDLS and YYNGEE. The junction had 5 bases not matched to a gene; V was cut back by 0 bases and J by 5 bases. DNA for the CDR3: TGTGCCAGCAGCGTAGATGGCGGGGGGATAGATACGCAGTATTTT. Protein: CASSVDGGGIDTQYF. Variable domain in full (rest from reference TRBV9 and TRBJ2-3): DSGVTQTPKHLITATGQRVTLRCSPRSGDLSVYWYQQSLDQGLQFLIQYYNGEERAKGNILERFSAQQFPDLHSELNLSSLELGDSALYFCASSVDGGGIDTQYFGPGTRLTVL.

The chain is built from TRBV6-6 and TRBJ1-5; no firm D call. The CDR3 is made up of 14 amino acids. Deletions cut 7 bases from V and 0 bases from J, with 10 bases between. Germline assignment: CDR1 MNHNY and CDR2 SVGAGI (reference sequence). CDR3 bases: TGTGCCAGCAACGTCGGAGATAGCAATCAGCCCCAGCATTTT. This gives the protein CASNVGDSNQPQHF.

This rearrangement joins TRBV5-1 to TRBJ2-2; D might be TRBD1 (5 bases). In germline, CDR1 is SGHRS, CDR2 YFSETQ. CDR3 size: 14 residues. Trimming pared 0 bases from V and 5 bases from J, leaving 8 bases between. For the CDR3, the DNA is TGCGCCAGCAGCTTGGACAGGTGGACCGGGGAGCTGTTTTTT. Protein product: CASSLDRWTGELFF.

The V call is TRBV7-8, the J call TRBJ1-6, with a possible D match to TRBD1 (5 bases). Trimming took off 5 bases at V and 7 bases at J, with 15 bases between the two ends. This CDR3 is 15 amino acids long. Germline CDR1 reads SGHVS; CDR2 reads FQNEAQ. CDR3 loop: CASSRSRGENSPLHF. For the CDR3, the DNA is TGTGCCAGCAGCCGTTCTCGGGGGGAGAATTCACCCCTCCACTTT.

This chain joins TRBV28 and TRBJ1-5; D is possibly TRBD1 (5 bases). CDR3 length equals 13 residues. V lost 11 bases, J lost 3 bases, and 14 bases lay in between. Per germline, CDR1 MDHEN and CDR2 SYDVKM. The CDR3: CAALGGVNQPQHF. The CDR3 DNA sequence: TGTGCCGCACTTGGGGGGGTCAATCAGCCCCAGCATTTT.

The rearrangement uses TRBV4-2 and TRBJ1-5; 10 nucleotides agree with TRBD1. J gave up 6 bases and V 1 base, and 6 bases lay outside the gene matches. From germline, CDR1 is LGHNA and CDR2 YNFKEQ. The CDR3 length is 16 residues. For the CDR3, the DNA is TGTGCCAGCAGCCAAGCCAGGACAGGGGGGGCTCAGCCCCAGCATTTT. Residues: CASSQARTGGAQPQHF.

The chain carries TRBV14 and TRBJ1-6, with unresolved D. V lost 1 base to trimming and J lost 8 bases, with 15 bases between them. This CDR3 region has 16 residues. Germline CDR1 reads SGHDN; CDR2 reads FVKESK. CDR3 amino acids: CASSQGGALIDSPLHF. The CDR3 nucleotides read TGTGCCAGCAGCCAAGGGGGAGCCCTAATTGATTCACCCCTCCACTTT.